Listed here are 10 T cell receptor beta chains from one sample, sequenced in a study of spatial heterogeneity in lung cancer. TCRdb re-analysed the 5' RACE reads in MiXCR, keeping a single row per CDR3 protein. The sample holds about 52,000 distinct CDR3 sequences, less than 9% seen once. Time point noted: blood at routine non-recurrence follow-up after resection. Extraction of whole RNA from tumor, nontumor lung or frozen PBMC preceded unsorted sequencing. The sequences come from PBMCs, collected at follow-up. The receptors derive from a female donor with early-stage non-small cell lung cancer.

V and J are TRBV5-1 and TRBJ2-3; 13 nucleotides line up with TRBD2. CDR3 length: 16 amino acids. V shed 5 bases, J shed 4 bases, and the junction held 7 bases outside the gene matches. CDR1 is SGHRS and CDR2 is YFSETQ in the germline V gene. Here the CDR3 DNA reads TGCGCCAGCAGTTCCCAACTAGCGGGGGGGCCAGATACGCAGTATTTT. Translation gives CASSSQLAGGPDTQYF.

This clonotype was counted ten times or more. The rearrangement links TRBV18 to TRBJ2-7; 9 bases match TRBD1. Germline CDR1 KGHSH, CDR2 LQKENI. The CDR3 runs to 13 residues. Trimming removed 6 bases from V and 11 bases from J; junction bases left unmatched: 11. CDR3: CASSPDRGPIEYF. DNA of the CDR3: TGTGCCAGCTCTCCGGACAGGGGCCCGATTGAGTACTTC.

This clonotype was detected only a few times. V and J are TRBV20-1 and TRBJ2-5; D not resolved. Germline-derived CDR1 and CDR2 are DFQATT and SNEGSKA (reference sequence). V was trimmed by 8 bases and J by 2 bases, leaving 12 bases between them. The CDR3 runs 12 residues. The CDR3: CSTPTRQETQYF. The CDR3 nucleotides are TGCAGTACCCCCACCCGGCAAGAGACCCAGTACTTC.

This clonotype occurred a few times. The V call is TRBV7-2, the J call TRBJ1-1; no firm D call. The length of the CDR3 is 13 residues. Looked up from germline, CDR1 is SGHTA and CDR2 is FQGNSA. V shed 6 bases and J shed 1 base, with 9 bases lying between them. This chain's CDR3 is CASRRHPNTEAFF. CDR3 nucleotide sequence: TGTGCCAGCAGGCGACACCCGAACACTGAAGCTTTCTTT. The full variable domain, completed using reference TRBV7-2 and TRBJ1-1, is GAGVSQSPSNKVTEKGKDVELRCDPISGHTALYWYRQSLGQGLEFLIYFQGNSAPDKSGLPSDRFSAERTGGSVSTLTIQRTQQEDSAVYLCASRRHPNTEAFFGQGTRLTVV.

CDR3 DNA: TGCGCCAGCAGCTTGGAACCCCTAGCGGGGGGCAACACCGGGGAGCTGTTTTTT. Translating it yields CASSLEPLAGGNTGELFF. The chain uses TRBV5-1 and TRBJ2-2; 11 bases agree with TRBD2. The CDR3 is made up of 18 amino acids. Trimming cost V 0 bases and J 2 bases; bases outside gene matches: 6. The germline CDR1 and CDR2 sequences are SGHRS and YFSETQ.

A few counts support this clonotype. The CDR3 bases are TGTGCCAGCAGCGTAGATCCCGAAACCCGACTAGCGAGACAAGAGACCCAGTACTTC. As protein: CASSVDPETRLARQETQYF. This chain links TRBV9 with TRBJ2-5; 8 nucleotides align to TRBD2. Germline V gene lookup returns CDR1 SGDLS and CDR2 YYNGEE. The CDR3 is made up of 19 amino acids. V shed 0 bases, J shed 2 bases, and the junction held 15 bases outside the gene matches.

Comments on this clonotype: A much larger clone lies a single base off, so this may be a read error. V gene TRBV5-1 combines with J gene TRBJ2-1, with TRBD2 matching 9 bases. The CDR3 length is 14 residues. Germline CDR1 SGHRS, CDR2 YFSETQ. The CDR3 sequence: CASSVAGEYNERFF. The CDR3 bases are TGCGCCAGCAGCGTAGCGGGGGAGTACAATGAGCGGTTCTTC.

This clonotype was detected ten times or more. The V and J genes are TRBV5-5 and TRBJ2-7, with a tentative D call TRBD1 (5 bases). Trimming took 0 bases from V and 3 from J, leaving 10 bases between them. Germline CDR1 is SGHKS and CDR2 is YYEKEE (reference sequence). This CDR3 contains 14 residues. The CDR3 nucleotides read TGTGCCAGCAGCTTGGTGGGGCGAGGCTACGAGCAGTACTTC. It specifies CASSLVGRGYEQYF. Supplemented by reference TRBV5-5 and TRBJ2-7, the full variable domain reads DAGVTQSPTHLIKTRGQQVTLRCSPISGHKSVSWYQQVLGQGPQFIFQYYEKEERGRGNFPDRFSARQFPNYSSELNVNALLLGDSALYLCASSLVGRGYEQYFGPGTRLTVT.

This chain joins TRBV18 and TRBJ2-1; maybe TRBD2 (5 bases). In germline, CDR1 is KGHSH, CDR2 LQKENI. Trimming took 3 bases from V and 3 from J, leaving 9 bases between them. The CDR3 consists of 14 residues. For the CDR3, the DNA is TGTGCCAGCTCACCTACACTAGGCTACAATGAGCAGTTCTTC. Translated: CASSPTLGYNEQFF.

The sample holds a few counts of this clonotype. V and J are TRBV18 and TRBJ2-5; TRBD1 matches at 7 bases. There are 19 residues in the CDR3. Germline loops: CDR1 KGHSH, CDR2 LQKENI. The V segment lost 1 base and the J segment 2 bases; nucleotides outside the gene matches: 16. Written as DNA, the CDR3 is TGTGCCAGCTCACCACTTGTCAGACAGGGCAACGTCCCACAAGAGACCCAGTACTTC. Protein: CASSPLVRQGNVPQETQYF.